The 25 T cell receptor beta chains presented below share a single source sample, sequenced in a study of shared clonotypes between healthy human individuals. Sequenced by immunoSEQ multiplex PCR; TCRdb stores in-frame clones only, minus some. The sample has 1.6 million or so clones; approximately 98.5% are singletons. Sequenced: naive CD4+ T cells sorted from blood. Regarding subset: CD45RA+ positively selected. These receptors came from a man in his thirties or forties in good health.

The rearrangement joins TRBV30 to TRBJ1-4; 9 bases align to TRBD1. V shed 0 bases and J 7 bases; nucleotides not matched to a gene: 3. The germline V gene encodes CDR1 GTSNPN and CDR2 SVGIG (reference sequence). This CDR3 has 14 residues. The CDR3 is CAWSVTGGSEKLFF. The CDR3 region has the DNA TGTGCCTGGAGTGTGACAGGGGGGTCTGAAAAACTGTTTTTT.

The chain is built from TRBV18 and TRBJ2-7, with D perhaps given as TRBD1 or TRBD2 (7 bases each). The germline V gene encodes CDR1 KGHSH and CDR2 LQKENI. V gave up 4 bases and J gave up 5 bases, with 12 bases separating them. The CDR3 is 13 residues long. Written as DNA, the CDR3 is TGTGCCAGCTCACGACAGGGAGGGGACGAGCAGTACTTC. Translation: CASSRQGGDEQYF.

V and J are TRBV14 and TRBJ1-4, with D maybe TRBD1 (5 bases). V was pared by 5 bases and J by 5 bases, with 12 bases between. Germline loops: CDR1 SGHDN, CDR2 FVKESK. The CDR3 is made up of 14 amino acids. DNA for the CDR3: TGTGCCAGCAGCGGTCGAAGGGGCAATGAAAAACTGTTTTTT. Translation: CASSGRRGNEKLFF. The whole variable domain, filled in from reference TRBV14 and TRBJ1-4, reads EAGVTQFPSHSVIEKGQTVTLRCDPISGHDNLYWYRRVMGKEIKFLLHFVKESKQDESGMPNNRFLAERTGGTYSTLKVQPAELEDSGVYFCASSGRRGNEKLFFGSGTQLSVL.

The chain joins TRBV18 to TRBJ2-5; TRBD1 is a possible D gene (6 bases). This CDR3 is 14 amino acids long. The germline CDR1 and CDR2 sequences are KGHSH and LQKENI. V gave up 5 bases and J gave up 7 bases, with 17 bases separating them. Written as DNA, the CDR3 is TGTGCCAGCTCAATGGACAGTTCGTTATGGACCCAGTACTTC. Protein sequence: CASSMDSSLWTQYF.

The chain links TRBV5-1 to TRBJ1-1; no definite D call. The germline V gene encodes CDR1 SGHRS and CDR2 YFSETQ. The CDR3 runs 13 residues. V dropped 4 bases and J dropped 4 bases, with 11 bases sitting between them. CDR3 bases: TGCGCCAGCAGCGCCAGTTCTACCACTGAAGCTTTCTTT. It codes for CASSASSTTEAFF.

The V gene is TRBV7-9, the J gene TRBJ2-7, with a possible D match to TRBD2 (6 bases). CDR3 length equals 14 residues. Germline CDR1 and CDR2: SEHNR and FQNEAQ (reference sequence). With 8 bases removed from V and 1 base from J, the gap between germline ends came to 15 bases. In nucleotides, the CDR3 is TGTGCCAGCGGGACTCCGGGGCTATCCTACGAGCAGTACTTC. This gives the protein CASGTPGLSYEQYF. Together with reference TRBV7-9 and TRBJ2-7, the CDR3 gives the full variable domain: DTGVSQNPRHKITKRGQNVTFRCDPISEHNRLYWYRQTLGQGPEFLTYFQNEAQLEKSRLLSDRFSAERPKGSFSTLEIQRTEQGDSAMYLCASGTPGLSYEQYFGPGTRLTVT.

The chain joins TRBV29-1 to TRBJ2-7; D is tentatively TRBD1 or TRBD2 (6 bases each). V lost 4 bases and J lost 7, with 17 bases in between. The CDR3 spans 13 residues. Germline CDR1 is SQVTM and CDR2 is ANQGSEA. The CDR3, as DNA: TGCAGCGTTGTTGTACAGGGACTTTGGGAGCAGTACTTC. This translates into CSVVVQGLWEQYF.

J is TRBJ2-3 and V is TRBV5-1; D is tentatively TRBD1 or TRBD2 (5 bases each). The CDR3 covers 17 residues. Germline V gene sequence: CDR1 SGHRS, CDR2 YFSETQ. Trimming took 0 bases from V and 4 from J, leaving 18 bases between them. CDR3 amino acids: CASSLAPSLTGPDTQYF. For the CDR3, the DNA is TGCGCCAGCAGCTTGGCCCCATCTCTAACGGGACCAGATACGCAGTATTTT.

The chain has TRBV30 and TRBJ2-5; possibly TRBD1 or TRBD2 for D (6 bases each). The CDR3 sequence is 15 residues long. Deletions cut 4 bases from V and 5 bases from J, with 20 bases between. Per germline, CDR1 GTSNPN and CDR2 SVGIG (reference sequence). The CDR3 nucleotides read TGTGCCTGGAAGGGGGGACGCTCCCAGGGGGAGACCCAGTACTTC. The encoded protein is CAWKGGRSQGETQYF.

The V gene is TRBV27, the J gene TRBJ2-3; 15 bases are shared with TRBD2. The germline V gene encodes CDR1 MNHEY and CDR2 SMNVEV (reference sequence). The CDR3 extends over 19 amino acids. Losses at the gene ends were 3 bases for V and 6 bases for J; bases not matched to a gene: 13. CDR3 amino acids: CASSFRGRAGTSGRDTQYF. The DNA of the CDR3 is TGTGCCAGCAGTTTCCGGGGTCGGGCCGGGACTAGCGGGAGGGATACGCAGTATTTT.

CDR3 region: CASGRQYYEQYF. CDR3 nucleotides: TGTGCCAGCGGTCGACAGTACTACGAGCAGTACTTC. This chain uses TRBV27 with TRBJ2-7; maybe TRBD1 (5 bases). The V end lost 8 bases, the J end lost 3 bases, and 11 bases lay between the germline ends. CDR1 MNHEY and CDR2 SMNVEV come from the germline V gene (reference sequence). The CDR3 spans 12 residues.

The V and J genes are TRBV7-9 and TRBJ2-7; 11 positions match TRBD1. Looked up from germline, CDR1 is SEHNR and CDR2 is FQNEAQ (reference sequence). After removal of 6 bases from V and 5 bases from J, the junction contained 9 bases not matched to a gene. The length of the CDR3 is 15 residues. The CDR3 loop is CASRPDGTGGHEQYF. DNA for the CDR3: TGTGCCAGCAGACCGGATGGGACAGGGGGACACGAGCAGTACTTC.

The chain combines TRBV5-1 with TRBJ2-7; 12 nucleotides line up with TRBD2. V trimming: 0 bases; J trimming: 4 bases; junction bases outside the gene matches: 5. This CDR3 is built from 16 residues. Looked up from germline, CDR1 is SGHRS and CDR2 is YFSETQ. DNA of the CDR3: TGCGCCAGCAGCTTGGCCGAGACTAGCGGGAGTTACGAGCAGTACTTC. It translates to CASSLAETSGSYEQYF.

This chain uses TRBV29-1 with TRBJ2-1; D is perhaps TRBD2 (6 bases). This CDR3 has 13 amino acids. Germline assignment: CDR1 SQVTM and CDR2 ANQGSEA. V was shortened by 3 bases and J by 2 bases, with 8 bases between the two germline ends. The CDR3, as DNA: TGCAGCGTTGACGGGGGTACCTACAATGAGCAGTTCTTC. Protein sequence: CSVDGGTYNEQFF.

CDR3 loop: CASSLSVTSGTYNEQFF. The DNA for the CDR3 is TGCGCCAGCAGCTTGTCTGTCACTAGCGGGACTTACAATGAGCAGTTCTTC. V and J are TRBV5-1 and TRBJ2-1, with 10 bases matching TRBD2. The V gene's germline CDR1 is SGHRS and CDR2 YFSETQ. J gave up 4 bases and V 1 base, and 8 bases lay outside the gene matches. The CDR3 has 17 amino acids.

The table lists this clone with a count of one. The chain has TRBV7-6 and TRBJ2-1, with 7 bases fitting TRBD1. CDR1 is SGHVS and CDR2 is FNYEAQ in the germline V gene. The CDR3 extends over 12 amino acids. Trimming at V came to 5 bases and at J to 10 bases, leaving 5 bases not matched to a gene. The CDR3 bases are TGTGCCAGCAGCATGACAGGGCACGAGCAGTTCTTC. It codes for CASSMTGHEQFF.

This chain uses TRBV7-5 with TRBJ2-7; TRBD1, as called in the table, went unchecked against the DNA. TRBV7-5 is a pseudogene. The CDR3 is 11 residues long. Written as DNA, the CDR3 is TGTGCCACCGACAGGGGGGACGAGCAGTACTTC. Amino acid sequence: CATDRGDEQYF.

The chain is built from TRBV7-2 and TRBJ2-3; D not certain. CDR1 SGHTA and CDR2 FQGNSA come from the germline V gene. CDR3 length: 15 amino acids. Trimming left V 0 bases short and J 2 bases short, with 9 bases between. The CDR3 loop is CASSLAPGNTDTQYF. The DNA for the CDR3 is TGTGCCAGCAGCTTAGCGCCGGGCAACACAGATACGCAGTATTTT.

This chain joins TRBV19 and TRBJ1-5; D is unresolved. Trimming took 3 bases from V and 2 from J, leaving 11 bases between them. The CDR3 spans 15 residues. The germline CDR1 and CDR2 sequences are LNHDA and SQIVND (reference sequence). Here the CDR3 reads CASSIGEVRNQPQHF. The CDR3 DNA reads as TGTGCCAGTAGTATTGGGGAGGTGCGCAATCAGCCCCAGCATTTT.

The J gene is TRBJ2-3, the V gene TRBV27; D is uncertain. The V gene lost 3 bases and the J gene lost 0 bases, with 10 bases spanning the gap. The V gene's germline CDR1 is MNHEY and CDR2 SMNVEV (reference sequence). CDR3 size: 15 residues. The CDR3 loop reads CASSFPGPSTDTQYF. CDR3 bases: TGTGCCAGCAGTTTTCCTGGCCCTAGCACAGATACGCAGTATTTT.

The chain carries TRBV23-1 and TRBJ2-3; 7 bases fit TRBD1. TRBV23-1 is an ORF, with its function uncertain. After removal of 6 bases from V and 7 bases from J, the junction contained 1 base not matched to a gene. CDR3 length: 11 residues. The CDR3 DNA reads TGCGCCAGCAGCAGGGGGTATACGCAGTATTTT. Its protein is CASSRGYTQYF.

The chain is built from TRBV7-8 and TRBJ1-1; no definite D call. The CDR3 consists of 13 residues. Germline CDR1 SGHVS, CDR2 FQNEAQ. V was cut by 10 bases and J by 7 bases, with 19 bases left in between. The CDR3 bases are TGTGCCACCTCCCCCGCCCCAGGCAGTGAAGCTTTCTTT. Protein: CATSPAPGSEAFF.

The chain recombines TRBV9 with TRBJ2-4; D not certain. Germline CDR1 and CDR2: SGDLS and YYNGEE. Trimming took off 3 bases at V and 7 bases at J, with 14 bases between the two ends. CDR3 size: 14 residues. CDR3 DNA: TGTGCCAGCAGCGATCCAAGGCTTGGGAACATTCAGTACTTC. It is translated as CASSDPRLGNIQYF.

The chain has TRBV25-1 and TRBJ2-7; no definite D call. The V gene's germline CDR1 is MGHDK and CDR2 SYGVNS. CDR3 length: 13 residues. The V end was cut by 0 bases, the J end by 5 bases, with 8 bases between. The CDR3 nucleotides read TGTGCCAGCAGTGAATACGTAAGGGACGAGCAGTACTTC. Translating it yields CASSEYVRDEQYF.

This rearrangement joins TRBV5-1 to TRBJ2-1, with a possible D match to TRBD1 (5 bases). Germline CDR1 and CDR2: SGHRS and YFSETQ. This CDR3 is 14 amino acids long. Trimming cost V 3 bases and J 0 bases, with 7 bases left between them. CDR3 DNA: TGCGCCAGCAGCTCAGACAGCTCCTACAATGAGCAGTTCTTC. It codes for CASSSDSSYNEQFF.